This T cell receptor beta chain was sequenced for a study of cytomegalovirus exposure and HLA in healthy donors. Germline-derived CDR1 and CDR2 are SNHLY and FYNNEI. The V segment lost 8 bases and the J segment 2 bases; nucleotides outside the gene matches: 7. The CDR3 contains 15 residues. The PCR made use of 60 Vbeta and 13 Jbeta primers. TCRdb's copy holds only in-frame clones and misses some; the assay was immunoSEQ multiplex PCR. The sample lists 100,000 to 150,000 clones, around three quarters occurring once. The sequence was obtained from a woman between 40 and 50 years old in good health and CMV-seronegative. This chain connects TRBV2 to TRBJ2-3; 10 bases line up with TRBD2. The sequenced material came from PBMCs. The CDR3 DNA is TGTGCCAGCCGTGGGGGACTAGCGACCACAGATACGCAGTATTTT. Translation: CASRGGLATTDTQYF.